The 8 T cell receptor beta chains given below trace back to one sample, sequenced in a study of blood T cell repertoires in COVID-19. Sequencing used immunoSEQ multiplex PCR; TCRdb keeps in-frame clones, though not all of them. This repertoire shows around 260,000 clones, roughly 87% found once; its top ten account for around 0.67%. Specimen: peripheral blood. The receptors come from a human donor in a cohort sampled during active COVID-19.

This clone was detected once. One junction end does not reproduce the germline sequence, and a read error may be involved. The chain links TRBV7-7 to TRBJ2-6; no clear D gene. CDR1 is SSHAT, CDR2 FNYEAQ, per germline (reference sequence). CDR3 length: 15 amino acids. CDR3 loop: CASSLPGSGANVLTF. Written as DNA, the CDR3 is TGTGCTAGCAGCTTACCCGGGTCTGGGGCCAACGTCCTGACTTTC.

The chain is built from TRBV30 and TRBJ2-7, with a weak D call TRBD2 (5 bases). Deletions cut 5 bases from V and 4 bases from J, with 12 bases between. This CDR3 spans 12 amino acids. Per germline, CDR1 GTSNPN and CDR2 SVGIG (reference sequence). The chain's CDR3 is CAWALPGYEQYF. CDR3 DNA: TGTGCCTGGGCTCTTCCGGGGTACGAGCAGTACTTC.

The rearrangement joins TRBV25-1 to TRBJ1-4, with D perhaps TRBD1 (6 bases). This CDR3 region has 15 residues. CDR1 MGHDK and CDR2 SYGVNS come from the germline V gene. Trimming took off 5 bases at V and 5 bases at J, with 15 bases between the two ends. CDR3 residues: CASSPRTELNEKLFF. The CDR3, as DNA: TGTGCCAGCAGTCCGCGGACAGAGCTGAATGAAAAACTGTTTTTT.

The CDR3 DNA is TGCGCCAGCAGCCCCGGGACAATACGGGGCTACACCTTC. Its protein is CASSPGTIRGYTF. The chain combines TRBV23-1 with TRBJ1-2; D may be TRBD1 (6 bases). TRBV23-1 is given ORF status, its function remaining uncertain. With 6 bases removed from V and 8 bases from J, the gap between germline ends came to 16 bases. The CDR3 has 13 amino acids.

DNA of the CDR3: TGTGCCAGCAGTGGGACAAGGGTCCTGGACACTGAAGCTTTCTTT. It specifies CASSGTRVLDTEAFF. The rearrangement uses TRBV2 and TRBJ1-1; the D gene is possibly TRBD1 (5 bases). Per germline, CDR1 SNHLY and CDR2 FYNNEI. Trimming shortened V by 4 bases and J by 3 bases, and 15 bases separated the two germline ends. This CDR3 has 15 amino acids.

The rearrangement joins TRBV13 to TRBJ2-4; 7 bases match TRBD1. Germline-derived CDR1 and CDR2 are PRHDT and FYEKMQ (reference sequence). Germline trimming cut 5 bases from V and 8 bases from J; bases unmatched to any gene: 6. The CDR3 has 13 residues. The CDR3 reads CASSRLDRDIQYF. The DNA of the CDR3 is TGTGCCAGCAGCAGGCTCGACAGGGACATTCAGTACTTC.

The V gene is TRBV5-6, the J gene TRBJ2-5; 7 bases fit TRBD1. The CDR3 length is 13 residues. CDR1 SGHDT and CDR2 YYEEEE come from the germline V gene. The J segment lost 5 bases and the V segment lost 3 bases, leaving 4 bases of the junction unmatched. The CDR3 DNA is TGTGCCAGCAGCTACGACAGGGACGAGACCCAGTACTTC. As protein: CASSYDRDETQYF.

The gene calls are TRBV6-1 and TRBJ1-1; weak D call: TRBD1 (5 bases). Germline-derived CDR1 and CDR2 are MNHNS and SASEGT. With 2 bases removed from V and 3 bases from J, the gap between germline ends came to 10 bases. The CDR3 length is 14 residues. The CDR3 nucleotides read TGTGCCAGCAGTGAACTAGGGGCGGACACTGAAGCTTTCTTT. It translates to CASSELGADTEAFF.